This is a list of T cell receptor beta chains from one sample in a study of T cell responses to AZD1222 COVID-19 vaccine. Assay used: immunoSEQ multiplex PCR; TCRdb lists only in-frame clones, some missing. The sample contains 140,000 to 150,000 clones, around nine tenths of which appear only once. The sequencing used peripheral blood, collected on day 0 of AZD1222 vaccination. These receptors all stem from an adult in good health. Both conserved end residues are part of each CDR3. D genes are given only for firm matches. Only some rows state a clone size, as once, few, many or a class for expanded clones.

>.|TRBJ2-7|.|TRBV10-3
CAISDGRGYEQYF
TGTGCCATCAGTGACGGTAGGGGATACGAGCAGTACTTC
>TRBD1|TRBJ2-6|.|TRBV7-8
CASSIYRGQGANVLTF
TGTGCCAGCAGCATCTACAGGGGGCAGGGGGCCAACGTCCTGACTTTC
>.|TRBJ1-1|.|TRBV5-1
CASRRQEKAFF
TGCGCCAGCCGAAGACAGGAGAAAGCTTTCTTT
>TRBD1|TRBJ1-5|.|TRBV10-3
CAISADREVQPQHF
TGTGCCATCAGCGCAGACAGGGAGGTTCAGCCCCAGCATTTT
>TRBD2|TRBJ2-5|few|TRBV6-4
CASSEGAGDQETQYF
TGTGCCAGCAGTGAGGGTGCGGGGGACCAAGAGACCCAGTACTTC
>.|TRBJ2-3|.|TRBV3-1/TRBV3-2
CASSQVASGGTDTQYF
TGTGCCAGCAGCCAAGTGGCTAGTGGGGGCACAGATACGCAGTATTTT
>.|TRBJ1-1|.|TRBV7-6
CASSLVFAGNTEAFF
TGTGCCAGCAGCTTAGTTTTTGCGGGGAACACTGAAGCTTTCTTT
>.|TRBJ1-2|.|TRBV5-6
CASRPGQSYGYTF
TGTGCCAGCAGACCTGGACAGTCGTATGGCTACACCTTC
>.|TRBJ1-2|.|TRBV19
CASSPRPPPNTF
TGTGCCAGTAGCCCCAGGCCCCCCCCCAACACCTTC
>TRBD1|TRBJ1-2|.|TRBV4-2
CASSQDRGRLGYTF
TGTGCCAGCAGCCAGGACAGGGGGCGTCTTGGCTACACCTTC
>.|TRBJ2-3|.|TRBV5-4
CASSRGGVGTSRSRDTQYF
TGTGCCAGCAGCCGTGGAGGGGTCGGGACTTCACGGAGTCGAGATACGCAGTATTTT
>.|TRBJ1-2|.|TRBV5-5
CASSLGIGYGYTF
TGTGCCAGCAGCTTGGGAATAGGCTATGGCTACACCTTC
>.|TRBJ2-2|.|TRBV9
CASSVDRRTGELFF
TGTGCCAGCAGCGTAGACAGACGCACCGGGGAGCTGTTTTTT
>.|TRBJ2-7|.|TRBV5-1
CASSLWEVHEQYF
TGCGCCAGCAGCTTGTGGGAGGTCCACGAGCAGTACTTC
>.|TRBJ2-2|.|TRBV5-4
CASSSPNLVGLATYTGELFF
TGTGCCAGCAGCTCCCCAAATCTTGTAGGGCTAGCGACGTACACCGGGGAGCTGTTTTTT
>.|TRBJ2-7|once|TRBV11-2
CASSLLQNGAYEQYF
TGTGCCAGCAGCCTTCTCCAAAACGGGGCCTACGAGCAGTACTTC
>.|TRBJ2-6|.|TRBV4-2
CASSHPGGSGANVLTF
TGTGCCAGCAGCCACCCAGGGGGGTCTGGGGCCAACGTCCTGACTTTC
>TRBD1|TRBJ1-1|.|TRBV29-1
CSVARTGSNTEAFF
TGCAGCGTTGCTCGGACAGGATCAAACACTGAAGCTTTCTTT
>TRBD2|TRBJ2-1|.|TRBV6-5
CATSGTTKYNEQFF
TGTGCCACCTCCGGGACTACCAAATACAATGAGCAGTTCTTC
>.|TRBJ1-1|.|TRBV4-3
CASSQAGVIGTEAFF
TGCGCCAGCAGCCAAGCAGGGGTTATCGGCACTGAAGCTTTCTTT
>.|TRBJ2-3|.|TRBV20-1
CSVDTQYF
TGCAGTGTCGATACGCAGTATTTT
>.|TRBJ1-5|.|TRBV6-6
CASSKGTMGSNQPQHF
TGTGCCAGCAGTAAAGGGACAATGGGTAGCAATCAGCCCCAGCATTTT
>.|TRBJ2-1|.|TRBV6-5
CASTPGMYNEQFF
TGTGCCAGCACTCCTGGTATGTACAATGAGCAGTTCTTC
>.|TRBJ1-2|.|TRBV19
CASSRDRAYGYTF
TGTGCCAGTAGTCGTGATAGGGCCTATGGCTACACCTTC
>.|TRBJ1-2|.|TRBV2
CASSSNRDTEFLYGYTF
TGTGCCAGTTCTTCCAACCGGGACACCGAATTTCTCTATGGCTACACCTTC
>.|TRBJ1-6|.|TRBV7-9
CASTSNGISPLHF
TGTGCCAGCACATCGAACGGGATTTCACCCCTCCACTTT
>.|TRBJ1-3|.|TRBV14
CASSQAGAGNTIYF
TGTGCCAGCAGCCAAGCGGGGGCTGGAAACACCATATATTTT
>.|TRBJ2-3|.|TRBV10-3
CASLEGGRFRGTDTQYF
TGTGCCTCCCTCGAAGGTGGTCGGTTCCGCGGGACAGATACGCAGTATTTT
>.|TRBJ2-5|.|TRBV5-6
CASSLFRVGASQETQYF
TGTGCCAGCAGCTTGTTCAGGGTGGGGGCGTCCCAAGAGACCCAGTACTTC
>TRBD2|TRBJ2-3|.|TRBV18
CASSPMGLSDTQYF
TGTGCCAGCTCACCAATGGGACTATCTGATACGCAGTATTTT
>.|TRBJ2-5|.|TRBV4-1
CASSFGPGETQYF
TGCGCCAGCAGCTTCGGACCCGGTGAGACCCAGTACTTC
>TRBD2|TRBJ2-7|.|TRBV5-3
CARSLKAGETTYEQYF
TGTGCCAGAAGCTTGAAAGCGGGGGAGACCACCTACGAGCAGTACTTC
>TRBD2|TRBJ2-1|.|TRBV13
CASSLVPRLAGGHEQFF
TGTGCCAGCAGCTTAGTCCCACGACTAGCGGGGGGGCATGAGCAGTTCTTC
>.|TRBJ1-2|.|TRBV28
CASSLGGANYGYTF
TGTGCCAGCAGTTTAGGGGGGGCGAACTATGGCTACACCTTC
>TRBD2|TRBJ2-2|.|TRBV4-1
CASSQPLGLAGGLNTGELFF
TGCGCCAGCAGCCAACCCCTGGGACTAGCGGGAGGGCTGAACACCGGGGAGCTGTTTTTT
>.|TRBJ1-1|.|TRBV11-2
CASRVWTLNTEAFF
TGTGCCAGCAGGGTGTGGACGTTGAACACTGAAGCTTTCTTT
>.|TRBJ1-6|.|TRBV28
CASAVSSYNSPLHF
TGTGCCAGTGCCGTGAGCTCCTATAATTCACCCCTCCACTTT
>.|TRBJ1-1|.|TRBV7-6
CASSLGGRDMNTEAFF
TGTGCCAGCAGCCTCGGCGGGCGGGACATGAACACTGAAGCTTTCTTT
>.|TRBJ2-7|.|TRBV5-1
CASSPTDTYEQYF
TGCGCCAGCAGCCCAACGGACACCTACGAGCAGTACTTC
>.|TRBJ1-1|.|TRBV18
CASSPVGGEDTEAFF
TGTGCCAGCTCACCAGTTGGAGGGGAGGACACTGAAGCTTTCTTT
>.|TRBJ2-7|.|TRBV7-8
CASSFHYEQYF
TGTGCCAGCAGCTTCCACTACGAGCAGTACTTC
>.|TRBJ1-1|.|TRBV5-4
CASSWTQGFPEAFF
TGTGCCAGCAGCTGGACACAGGGTTTTCCTGAAGCTTTCTTT
>.|TRBJ2-7|.|TRBV6-6
CASSYDDGYEQYF
TGTGCCAGCAGTTACGATGACGGCTACGAGCAGTACTTC
>.|TRBJ2-1|.|TRBV5-5
CASSNQAQKYNEQFF
TGTGCCAGCAGCAACCAAGCACAGAAATACAATGAGCAGTTCTTC
>.|TRBJ2-7|once|TRBV7-8
CASSLGYSGAYEQYF
TGTGCCAGCAGCTTAGGTTATAGCGGAGCCTACGAGCAGTACTTC
>.|TRBJ1-1|.|TRBV3-1/TRBV3-2
CASSQVFNRAPFF
TGTGCCAGCAGCCAAGTTTTTAATAGGGCGCCTTTCTTT
>.|TRBJ1-5|few|TRBV5-4
CASSLRPEGPQHF
TGTGCCAGCAGCTTGAGGCCGGAGGGGCCCCAGCATTTT
>TRBD2|TRBJ2-7|.|TRBV3-1/TRBV3-2
CASSPRGAGATYEQYF
TGTGCCAGCAGCCCCCGCGGAGCGGGGGCTACCTACGAGCAGTACTTC
>.|TRBJ2-1|.|TRBV7-9
CASSLEGPYNEQFF
TGTGCCAGCAGCTTAGAGGGCCCATACAATGAGCAGTTCTTC
>.|TRBJ2-7|once|TRBV12-3/TRBV12-4
CASSFSYEQYF
TGTGCCAGCAGTTTTTCCTACGAGCAGTACTTC
>.|TRBJ2-2|.|TRBV5-1
CASSSGSGGLDTGELFF
TGCGCCAGCAGCTCTGGGTCCGGGGGGCTGGACACCGGGGAGCTGTTTTTT
>TRBD1|TRBJ1-4|once|TRBV7-2
CASSLAGTGSEKLFF
TGTGCCAGCAGCTTAGCCGGGACAGGGTCTGAAAAACTGTTTTTT
>.|TRBJ1-1|.|TRBV2
CASSRARGTEAFF
TGTGCCAGCAGCAGGGCCAGGGGCACTGAAGCTTTCTTT